This TCR beta chain was profiled in a study of shared clonotypes between healthy human individuals. CDR1 and CDR2 from the germline V gene are SGHDT and YYEEEE. V lost 0 bases and J 5 bases, leaving 11 bases between the germline ends. This CDR3 comprises 14 residues. Sequencing was performed with immunoSEQ multiplex PCR; in TCRdb, only in-frame clones are kept and a portion is missing. Here the sample spans approximately 940,000 clones, over 75% being singletons. The table lists this clone with a few counts. The chain combines TRBV5-6 with TRBJ2-5, with D possibly being TRBD1 (6 bases). Material for sequencing was memory CD4+ T cells sorted from blood. The subset denotes: CD45RA-negative fraction. The TCR comes from a man younger than 35 in good health. CDR3 in amino acids: CASSLERGLETQYF. DNA for the CDR3: TGTGCCAGCAGCTTGGAAAGGGGGTTGGAGACCCAGTACTTC.